These T cell receptor beta chains were read from a single sample in a study of cytomegalovirus exposure and HLA in healthy donors. Sequencing used immunoSEQ multiplex PCR; TCRdb keeps in-frame clones, though not all of them. In all, the sample yields 100,000 to 150,000 clones. Input material: PBMCs. All receptors come from a woman between 35 and 50 years old in good health and CMV-seronegative. Both conserved end residues are part of each CDR3. The D gene is left open where the match is weak.

TRBJ1-2,NA,TRBV6-1,TGTGCCAGCAGTGAAATACGGGGGGGCTATGGCTACACCTTC,CASSEIRGGYGYTF
TRBJ1-2,NA,TRBV9,TGTGCCAGCAGCACCCGGGAGCTCTCCTATGGCTACACCTTC,CASSTRELSYGYTF
TRBJ2-7,TRBD2,TRBV18,TGTGCCAGCTCATCGGGGGGGCAGGGTGCCTACGAGCAGTACTTC,CASSSGGQGAYEQYF
TRBJ2-2,TRBD2,TRBV28,TGTGCCAGCAGTTCGGGACTAGCGGGGGCCGGGGAGCTGTTTTTT,CASSSGLAGAGELFF
TRBJ1-2,NA,TRBV5-1,TGCGCCAGCAGCGACAGCTATGGCTACACCTTC,CASSDSYGYTF
TRBJ1-5,NA,TRBV7-2,TGTGCCAGCAGCTTAGATGTAGGACAGAACCAGCATTTT,CASSLDVGQNQHF
TRBJ1-3,NA,TRBV10-3,TGTGCCATCAGTGACACAGGGACCTCTGGAAACACCATATATTTT,CAISDTGTSGNTIYF
TRBJ2-1,NA,TRBV6-4,TGTGCCAGCAGTGAGAACGGGATCAATGAGCAGTTCTTC,CASSENGINEQFF
TRBJ1-6,NA,TRBV28,TGTGCCAGCAGTGCAGGGTCCTCCTTCTATAATTCACCCCTCCACTTT,CASSAGSSFYNSPLHF
TRBJ1-1,NA,TRBV7-2,TGTGCCAGCAACAGGGACGGGATTGAAGCTTTCTTT,CASNRDGIEAFF
TRBJ2-5,TRBD1,TRBV5-8,TGTGCCAGCAGCCAACGACAGGGAAAAAGTGAGACCCAGTACTTC,CASSQRQGKSETQYF
TRBJ1-1,TRBD1,TRBV5-1,TGCGCCAGCAGCCCAGTACCACAGGGGGCTGAAGCTTTCTTT,CASSPVPQGAEAFF
TRBJ2-6,NA,TRBV7-3,TGTGCCAGCAGCTTAGGAGGGGGCTACGACTCTGGGGCCAACGTCCTGACTTTC,CASSLGGGYDSGANVLTF
TRBJ1-2,NA,TRBV11-2,TGTGCCAGCAGCCAAGGGGTCTATGGCTACACCTTC,CASSQGVYGYTF
TRBJ2-3,TRBD1,TRBV6-5,TGTGCCAGCACTGTTGACAGGGTTGGGACAGATACGCAGTATTTT,CASTVDRVGTDTQYF
TRBJ1-4,NA,TRBV6-5,TGTGCCAGCAGTTCCCTCCGTGAAAAACTGTTTTTT,CASSSLREKLFF
TRBJ1-1,NA,TRBV5-4,TGTGCCAGCAGCGCCATGACAGGTTACACTGAAGCTTTCTTT,CASSAMTGYTEAFF
TRBJ1-4,NA,TRBV28,TGTGCCAGCAGTTTAGGATCCCAGACGGGAAAACTGTTTTTT,CASSLGSQTGKLFF
TRBJ2-5,TRBD2,TRBV5-1,TGCGCCAGCAGGCGGGAGGAGACCCAGTACTTC,CASRREETQYF
TRBJ2-1,TRBD1,TRBV5-8,TGCGCCAGCAGCTTAGGGACAGGGGTCCGCAATGAGCAGTTCTTC,CASSLGTGVRNEQFF
TRBJ2-7,TRBD1,TRBV29-1,TGCAGCGTTGAGAATGAGGGACAGGGGTCGTACTCCTACGAGCAGTACTTC,CSVENEGQGSYSYEQYF
TRBJ1-2,NA,TRBV4-1,TGCGCCAGCAGCCAACAAGCGACAGTCTACTATGGCTACACCTTC,CASSQQATVYYGYTF
TRBJ2-3,NA,TRBV27,TGTGCCAGCAGTTTAGAGGGGGTACGGCGGCCCGCAGATACGCAGTATTTT,CASSLEGVRRPADTQYF
TRBJ2-3,NA,TRBV4-3,TGCGCCAGCAGCCAAGTCGCCACTAGACCAGATACGCAGTATTTT,CASSQVATRPDTQYF
TRBJ1-5,NA,TRBV28,TGTGCCAGCAGTTCCCCAGGTCAGCCCCAGCATTTT,CASSSPGQPQHF
TRBJ1-4,NA,TRBV5-8,TGTGCCAGCAGCTTGTGGTCGGGAGGCGTTGAAAAACTGTTTTTT,CASSLWSGGVEKLFF
TRBJ2-5,NA,TRBV7-6,TGTGCCAGCAGCTCCCCAGGGGCGGGGGTAGAGACCCAGTACTTC,CASSSPGAGVETQYF
TRBJ1-2,TRBD1,TRBV19,TGTGCCAGTAGTCCCCATCAGGGACAGGGGGCTGGTGGCTACACCTTC,CASSPHQGQGAGGYTF
TRBJ2-2,TRBD2,TRBV10-3,TGTGCCATCAGTGGCGGGGGGGGGAACACCGGGGAGCTGTTTTTT,CAISGGGGNTGELFF
TRBJ1-2,NA,TRBV9,TGTGCCAGCAGCGTAGCATCAGGGGCGGATGGCTACACCTTC,CASSVASGADGYTF
TRBJ2-5,TRBD2,TRBV5-6,TGTGCCAGCAGCTTCGGACTAGATCAAGAGACCCAGTACTTC,CASSFGLDQETQYF
TRBJ1-6,TRBD1,TRBV5-1,TGCGCCAGCAGCTTTAGGGGACAGGCTAGATCCGTTGGAAATTCACCCCTCCACTTT,CASSFRGQARSVGNSPLHF
TRBJ2-1,NA,TRBV2,TGTGCCAGCAATTTCGGGGGGCTCCTCAATGAGCAGTTCTTC,CASNFGGLLNEQFF
TRBJ2-5,NA,TRBV7-7,TGTGCTAGCAGCTTAAGACCCCGGGGAGAGACCCAGTACTTC,CASSLRPRGETQYF
TRBJ1-4,NA,TRBV6-5,TGTGCCAGCAGTTTCAACAGGGATGGTAATGAAAAACTGTTTTTT,CASSFNRDGNEKLFF
TRBJ1-6,TRBD1,TRBV5-4,TGTGCCAGCAGTTCGAGGGACAGGGACTATTCACCCCTCCACTTT,CASSSRDRDYSPLHF
TRBJ2-2,NA,TRBV6-6,TGTGCCAGCAGCCTCGGGTCCGGCGGGGAGCTGTTTTTT,CASSLGSGGELFF
TRBJ1-5,NA,TRBV27,TGTGCCAGCAGTTCCAAAGGGCGGGGGGGAGGAAATCAGCCCCAGCATTTT,CASSSKGRGGGNQPQHF
TRBJ2-3,TRBD2,TRBV4-3,TGCGCCAGCAGTACCCTAGCGGGGGGTACAGATACGCAGTATTTT,CASSTLAGGTDTQYF
TRBJ1-6,NA,TRBV27,TGTGTCGTCTCGAGCTCCTATAATTCACCCCTCCACTTT,CVVSSSYNSPLHF
TRBJ1-1,NA,TRBV6-5,TGTGCCAGCAGCCCCGGACAGAGTGAAGCTTTCTTT,CASSPGQSEAFF